Below, 13 T cell receptor beta chains from the same sample are listed, as sequenced in a study of shared clonotypes between healthy human individuals. This table comes from immunoSEQ multiplex PCR, and its TCRdb copy is limited to in-frame clones, with some not included. The sample comprises around 1 million clones, over 75% of which are singletons, and about 1.5% rests with the top ten. Sample: memory CD4+ T cells sorted from blood. The subset denotes: CD45RA-negative fraction. These receptors all come from a man younger than 30 in good health.

This clone turned up a few times. This CDR3 reads CSVVPRTGGEAFF. The CDR3 DNA reads TGCAGCGTCGTGCCCCGGACAGGGGGGGAAGCTTTCTTT. The chain uses TRBV29-1 and TRBJ1-1; 10 nucleotides line up with TRBD1. CDR1 and CDR2 from the germline V gene are SQVTM and ANQGSEA. The CDR3 has 13 residues. Trimming at V came to 6 bases and at J to 8 bases, leaving 9 bases not matched to a gene.

This sequence joins TRBV28 and TRBJ2-7, with 8 bases identical to TRBD1. The CDR3 runs to 16 residues. The germline gives CDR1 MDHEN, CDR2 SYDVKM. After removal of 10 bases from V and 1 base from J, the junction contained 15 bases not matched to a gene. CDR3 in DNA: TGTGCCACTACGTCCGATAGACAGGGGTTTTCCTACGAGCAGTACTTC. Translation gives CATTSDRQGFSYEQYF.

This clone has a handful of counts. The chain is built from TRBV29-1 and TRBJ2-1, with TRBD1 as a possible D gene (6 bases). Germline V gives CDR1 SQVTM, CDR2 ANQGSEA. The CDR3 is made up of 14 amino acids. V dropped 5 bases and J dropped 4 bases, with 15 bases sitting between them. CDR3 in amino acids: CSVKTGLVYNEQFF. DNA of the CDR3: TGCAGCGTTAAAACAGGGCTCGTTTACAATGAGCAGTTCTTC.

The chain uses TRBV4-1 and TRBJ2-3; D might be TRBD2 (7 bases). CDR3 length: 18 residues. The germline V gene encodes CDR1 MGHRA and CDR2 YSYEKL. Trimming removed 0 bases from V and 6 bases from J, with 22 bases in between. The CDR3 loop is CASSQDDSGRGAVDTQYF. CDR3 DNA sequence: TGCGCCAGCAGCCAAGATGATTCGGGCCGGGGGGCGGTCGATACGCAGTATTTT.

The chain uses TRBV5-4 and TRBJ1-5; D is unresolved. The CDR3 is made up of 14 amino acids. The V end lost 1 base, the J end lost 1 base, and 6 bases lay between the germline ends. Germline V gene sequence: CDR1 SGHNT, CDR2 YYREEE (reference sequence). CDR3 in DNA: TGTGCCAGCAGCTTGCGGGAAAGCAATCAGCCCCAGCATTTT. Amino acid sequence: CASSLRESNQPQHF.

As for this clone: An end of the junction does not agree with germline; a read error may underlie this. The rearrangement joins TRBV30 to TRBJ1-2; D possibly corresponds to TRBD1 (5 bases). In germline, CDR1 is GTSNPN, CDR2 SVGIG (reference sequence). The CDR3 runs to 14 residues. The CDR3 sequence is CAWNLDRSNYGYAF. CDR3 DNA: TGTGCCTGGAACCTAGACAGATCTAACTATGGCTACGCCTTC.

J is TRBJ2-7 and V is TRBV15; D unclear. V was trimmed by 3 bases and J by 1 base, leaving 10 bases between them. Germline CDR1 LNHNV, CDR2 YYDKDF (reference sequence). This CDR3 region has 14 residues. In nucleotides, the CDR3 is TGTGCCACCAGCAGGGGTGTCGGGTCCTACGAGCAGTACTTC. Its protein product is CATSRGVGSYEQYF.

The chain has TRBV10-3 and TRBJ1-2, with D tentatively TRBD1 (5 bases). CDR3 length: 11 residues. The germline V gene has CDR1 ENHRY and CDR2 SYGVKD. V dropped 11 bases and J dropped 6 bases, with 13 bases sitting between them. CDR3 bases: TGTGCCCTCCAGGCGGGGGATGGCTACACCTTC. It encodes CALQAGDGYTF.

The rearrangement joins TRBV5-1 to TRBJ2-7; 7 bases agree with TRBD2. Germline trimming cut 5 bases from V and 7 bases from J; bases unmatched to any gene: 9. The CDR3 runs to 13 residues. Germline CDR1 SGHRS, CDR2 YFSETQ. CDR3 bases: TGCGCCAGCAGGGGACGGGAGGAGGGAGAGCAGTACTTC. Its protein product is CASRGREEGEQYF. Combining the CDR3 with reference TRBV5-1 and TRBJ2-7 gives the whole variable domain KAGVTQTPRYLIKTRGQQVTLSCSPISGHRSVSWYQQTPGQGLQFLFEYFSETQRNKGNFPGRFSGRQFSNSRSEMNVSTLELGDSALYLCASRGREEGEQYFGPGTRLTVT.

V and J are TRBV6-1 and TRBJ2-5; D might be TRBD1 (5 bases). The V end lost 6 bases, the J end lost 4 bases, and 18 bases lay between the germline ends. This CDR3 region has 15 residues. From germline, CDR1 is MNHNS and CDR2 SASEGT. The CDR3 bases are TGTGCCAGCAGGGGGTTCGGCAGGGAAGCAGAGACCCAGTACTTC. Its translation: CASRGFGREAETQYF.

The chain recombines TRBV6-6 with TRBJ2-7; D might be TRBD1 or TRBD2, each matching 5 bases. The CDR3 consists of 14 residues. Germline-derived CDR1 and CDR2 are MNHNY and SVGAGI (reference sequence). V dropped 2 bases and J dropped 5 bases, with 13 bases sitting between them. The CDR3 region has the DNA TGTGCCAGCAGTTACCGCAGGGAGAGGAACGAGCAGTACTTC. Amino acid sequence: CASSYRRERNEQYF.

The chain has TRBV2 and TRBJ2-1; possible D gene TRBD2, 5 bases. Germline loops: CDR1 SNHLY, CDR2 FYNNEI. The length of the CDR3 is 13 residues. Trimming took 4 bases from V and 6 from J, leaving 10 bases between them. In nucleotides, the CDR3 is TGTGCCAGCAGTGGCGAGAGGGTCAATGAGCAGTTCTTC. Its translation is CASSGERVNEQFF.

The rearrangement links TRBV13 to TRBJ1-2; D gene ambiguous. Trimming pared 8 bases from V and 6 bases from J, leaving 19 bases between. The CDR3 has 14 residues. Germline lookup yields CDR1 PRHDT and CDR2 FYEKMQ (reference sequence). The CDR3 sequence: CASGSPRNYDGYTF. CDR3 sequence (DNA): TGTGCCAGCGGGTCCCCAAGGAACTATGATGGCTACACCTTC. Supplemented by reference TRBV13 and TRBJ1-2, the full variable domain reads AAGVIQSPRHLIKEKRETATLKCYPIPRHDTVYWYQQGPGQDPQFLISFYEKMQSDKGSIPDRFSAQQFSDYHSELNMSSLELGDSALYFCASGSPRNYDGYTFGSGTRLTVV.